Listed below are T cell receptor beta chains from one sample, sequenced in a study of T cells in Graves' hyperthyroidism and ophthalmopathy. TCRdb re-called the multiplex PCR reads with MiXCR, one entry per CDR3 protein. The sample has a few hundred thousand distinct CDR3 sequences, around 15% seen once. Specimen: blood. The receptors originated from a woman between 35 and 50 years old with Graves' ophthalmopathy. Each CDR3 is given with its conserved first and last residue. Each record gives: D gene, V gene, clone size, J gene, CDR3 protein, CDR3 DNA. A D gene is named only where the DNA matches it firmly. The size field is filled for only some rows; it gives once, few, many or a size class.

D gene: TRBD2
V gene: TRBV13
clone size: few
J gene: TRBJ2-7
CDR3 protein: CASSLGVSGRGSYEQYF
CDR3 DNA: TGTGCCAGCAGCTTAGGCGTAAGCGGGAGGGGATCCTACGAGCAGTACTTC

D gene: -
V gene: TRBV6-2/TRBV6-3
clone size: few
J gene: TRBJ2-1
CDR3 protein: CASIGHNEQFF
CDR3 DNA: TGTGCCAGCATTGGTCACAATGAGCAGTTCTTC

D gene: TRBD2
V gene: TRBV20-1
clone size: few
J gene: TRBJ2-1
CDR3 protein: CSASRSGGPNEQFF
CDR3 DNA: TGCAGTGCTAGCAGGAGCGGGGGTCCCAATGAGCAGTTCTTC

D gene: TRBD2
V gene: TRBV9
clone size: many
J gene: TRBJ2-7
CDR3 protein: CASSAQAGGPYEQYF
CDR3 DNA: TGTGCCAGCAGCGCCCAAGCGGGAGGGCCGTACGAGCAGTACTTC

D gene: TRBD1
V gene: TRBV20-1
clone size: many
J gene: TRBJ1-5
CDR3 protein: CSARAEQGGGNQPQHF
CDR3 DNA: TGCAGTGCTAGGGCTGAACAGGGGGGCGGCAATCAGCCCCAGCATTTT

D gene: -
V gene: TRBV2
clone size: many
J gene: TRBJ1-1
CDR3 protein: CASSEAHLQPNTEAFF
CDR3 DNA: TGTGCCAGCAGTGAAGCGCATCTACAGCCGAACACTGAAGCTTTCTTT

D gene: -
V gene: TRBV5-1
clone size: few
J gene: TRBJ2-6
CDR3 protein: CASSSVGTPRSGANVLTF
CDR3 DNA: TGCGCCAGCAGCTCCGTCGGGACGCCCCGGTCAGGGGCCAACGTCCTGACTTTC

D gene: -
V gene: TRBV30
clone size: many
J gene: TRBJ1-1
CDR3 protein: CAWSVSGWTEAFF
CDR3 DNA: TGTGCCTGGAGCGTCTCAGGGTGGACTGAAGCTTTCTTT

D gene: TRBD2
V gene: TRBV28
clone size: many
J gene: TRBJ2-2
CDR3 protein: CAAGGRRTGELFF
CDR3 DNA: TGTGCCGCGGGCGGGAGACGTACCGGGGAGCTGTTTTTT

D gene: -
V gene: TRBV12-3/TRBV12-4
clone size: few
J gene: TRBJ1-2
CDR3 protein: CASSLQGFANYGYTF
CDR3 DNA: TGTGCCAGCAGCCTCCAGGGCTTTGCTAACTATGGCTACACCTTC

D gene: -
V gene: TRBV28
clone size: -
J gene: TRBJ2-2
CDR3 protein: CASSILKGSTGELFF
CDR3 DNA: TGTGCCAGCAGTATATTAAAGGGGAGCACCGGGGAGCTGTTTTTT

D gene: -
V gene: TRBV6-2/TRBV6-3
clone size: many
J gene: TRBJ1-5
CDR3 protein: CASSYTPGGPVQPQHF
CDR3 DNA: TGTGCCAGCAGTTACACCCCCGGGGGACCGGTTCAGCCCCAGCATTTT

D gene: -
V gene: TRBV7-2
clone size: many
J gene: TRBJ2-1
CDR3 protein: CASSFLVPPNEQFF
CDR3 DNA: TGTGCCAGCAGCTTCCTAGTCCCACCCAATGAGCAGTTCTTC

D gene: TRBD1
V gene: TRBV28
clone size: few
J gene: TRBJ2-7
CDR3 protein: CASSFPFTATGTYGQYF
CDR3 DNA: TGTGCCAGCAGTTTTCCATTCACAGCGACAGGGACCTACGGGCAGTACTTC

D gene: -
V gene: TRBV19
clone size: -
J gene: TRBJ2-1
CDR3 protein: CASSIRGDNEQFF
CDR3 DNA: TGTGCCAGTAGTATACGCGGCGACAATGAGCAGTTCTTC

D gene: -
V gene: TRBV20-1
clone size: -
J gene: TRBJ2-7
CDR3 protein: CSARVTADYEQYF
CDR3 DNA: TGCAGTGCTAGAGTGACAGCGGATTACGAGCAGTACTTC

D gene: -
V gene: TRBV6-1
clone size: -
J gene: TRBJ2-2
CDR3 protein: CASRKTTRGGELFF
CDR3 DNA: TGTGCCAGCAGAAAAACGACACGCGGCGGGGAGCTGTTTTTT

D gene: TRBD2
V gene: TRBV4-1
clone size: -
J gene: TRBJ2-7
CDR3 protein: CASSQLLAGAFEQYF
CDR3 DNA: TGCGCCAGCAGCCAATTGCTAGCGGGAGCCTTTGAGCAGTACTTC

D gene: TRBD1
V gene: TRBV6-7
clone size: -
J gene: TRBJ1-1
CDR3 protein: CASSYHHRGMNTEAFF
CDR3 DNA: TGTGCCAGCAGTTACCATCACAGGGGCATGAACACTGAAGCTTTCTTT

D gene: -
V gene: TRBV6-5
clone size: once
J gene: TRBJ2-5
CDR3 protein: CASRLAWATSQETQYF
CDR3 DNA: TGTGCCAGCAGGTTAGCGTGGGCTACAAGCCAAGAGACCCAGTACTTC

D gene: TRBD2
V gene: TRBV9
clone size: -
J gene: TRBJ2-7
CDR3 protein: CASSVGGLAGGPYEQYF
CDR3 DNA: TGTGCCAGCAGCGTCGGGGGACTAGCGGGAGGCCCCTACGAGCAGTACTTC

D gene: -
V gene: TRBV6-5
clone size: -
J gene: TRBJ2-1
CDR3 protein: CASSYSNSGSEQFF
CDR3 DNA: TGTGCCAGCAGTTACTCGAACTCAGGATCTGAGCAGTTCTTC